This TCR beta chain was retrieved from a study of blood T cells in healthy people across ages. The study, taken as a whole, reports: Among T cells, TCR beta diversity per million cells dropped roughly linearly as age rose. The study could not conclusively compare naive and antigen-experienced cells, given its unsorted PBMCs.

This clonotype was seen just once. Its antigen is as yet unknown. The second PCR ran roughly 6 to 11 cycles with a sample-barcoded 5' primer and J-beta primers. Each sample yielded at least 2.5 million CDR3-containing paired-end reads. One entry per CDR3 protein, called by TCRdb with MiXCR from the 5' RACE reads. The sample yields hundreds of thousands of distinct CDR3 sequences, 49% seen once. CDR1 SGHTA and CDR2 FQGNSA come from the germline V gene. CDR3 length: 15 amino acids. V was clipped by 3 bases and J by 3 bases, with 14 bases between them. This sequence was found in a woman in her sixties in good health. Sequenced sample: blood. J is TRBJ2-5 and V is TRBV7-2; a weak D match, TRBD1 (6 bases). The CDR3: CASSFRTGTKETQYF. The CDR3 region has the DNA TGTGCCAGCAGCTTCAGAACCGGGACAAAAGAGACCCAGTACTTC.